The 28 T cell receptor beta chains reported below all come from one sample, sequenced in a study of OX40 agonist ivuxolimab in advanced cancers. The assay was immunoSEQ multiplex PCR, and TCRdb's table has in-frame clones only and misses some. The table has 30,000 to 35,000 clones, around four fifths seen once; the top ten hold roughly 12%. Sequenced here: CD4+ or CD8+ T cells sorted from blood, sampled in a trial of the OX40 agonist ivuxolimab. Receptors were obtained from an adult with an advanced solid tumor such as melanoma, head and neck, liver or kidney cancer.

The chain employs TRBV15 and TRBJ2-3; D not certain. CDR3 length: 14 residues. Germline V gives CDR1 LNHNV, CDR2 YYDKDF (reference sequence). Trimming took off 0 bases at V and 0 bases at J, with 4 bases between the two ends. CDR3 DNA sequence: TGTGCCACCAGCAGAGATCTCAGCACAGATACGCAGTATTTT. Amino acids: CATSRDLSTDTQYF.

The chain uses TRBV9 and TRBJ1-2; D ambiguous. CDR1 SGDLS and CDR2 YYNGEE come from the germline V gene. The germline V and J ends were trimmed by 3 bases and 4 bases, with 13 bases remaining between them. This CDR3 is 14 amino acids long. CDR3 DNA sequence: TGTGCCAGCAGCGGTACTCTGGGTGTCTATGGCTACACCTTC. Translating gives CASSGTLGVYGYTF.

The gene calls are TRBV27 and TRBJ2-5, with 14 nucleotides matching TRBD2. The J call may be incorrect, as the DNA end agrees better with TRBJ2-7. This CDR3 is built from 14 residues. CDR1 is MNHEY, CDR2 SMNVEV, per germline (reference sequence). This CDR3 reads CASSWTSGGYEQYF. Here the CDR3 DNA reads TGTGCCAGCAGTTGGACTAGCGGGGGGTACGAGCAGTACTTC.

This sequence joins TRBV11-1 and TRBJ2-1; 9 nucleotides align to TRBD1. The CDR3 contains 15 residues. The V gene end was trimmed by 4 bases and the J gene end by 5 bases; junction bases not matched to a gene: 6. Germline CDR1 and CDR2: SGHAT and FQDESV (reference sequence). CDR3 in DNA: TGTGCCAGCAGCTGGGACAGGGATTCGAACAATGAGCAGTTCTTC. Encoded protein: CASSWDRDSNNEQFF.

The rearrangement links TRBV6-6 to TRBJ2-7; no reliable D call. The CDR3 runs to 12 residues. Looked up from germline, CDR1 is MNHNY and CDR2 is SVGAGI (reference sequence). V lost 0 bases, J lost 4 bases, and 4 bases lay in between. The CDR3 sequence: CASSYSPYEQYF. The CDR3, as DNA: TGTGCCAGCAGTTACTCGCCGTACGAGCAGTACTTC.

The chain has TRBV5-6 and TRBJ2-5, with 7 bases identical to TRBD1. Germline V CDR1 and CDR2: SGHDT, YYEEEE. This CDR3 is 13 amino acids long. The V segment lost 3 bases and the J segment 3 bases; nucleotides outside the gene matches: 2. CDR3 region: CASSWGTEETQYF. CDR3 DNA sequence: TGTGCCAGCAGCTGGGGGACAGAAGAGACCCAGTACTTC. The full variable domain, with the rest looked up from reference TRBV5-6 and TRBJ2-5, is DAGVTQSPTHLIKTRGQQVTLRCSPKSGHDTVSWYQQALGQGPQFIFQYYEEEERQRGNFPDRFSGHQFPNYSSELNVNALLLGDSALYLCASSWGTEETQYFGPGTRLLVL.

The chain recombines TRBV4-2 with TRBJ2-4, with 7 positions matching TRBD2. After removal of 0 bases from V and 0 bases from J, the junction contained 2 bases not matched to a gene. CDR1 and CDR2 from the germline V gene are LGHNA and YNFKEQ. The CDR3 contains 16 residues. CDR3 residues: CASSQEQRGAKNIQYF. Written as DNA, the CDR3 is TGTGCCAGCAGCCAAGAACAGCGGGGAGCCAAAAACATTCAGTACTTC.

The chain uses TRBV9 and TRBJ2-1, with a tentative D call TRBD2 (6 bases). This CDR3 has 14 residues. Trimming removed 2 bases at V and 7 bases at J, with 13 bases between. Germline lookup yields CDR1 SGDLS and CDR2 YYNGEE. CDR3 loop: CASSVGGTLNEQFF. The CDR3 coding sequence is TGTGCCAGCAGCGTTGGGGGGACCCTGAATGAGCAGTTCTTC.

Note on this clone: Compared with germline, one end of the junction differs, possibly owing to a read error. V usage is TRBV28 and J usage is TRBJ2-1, with TRBD2 matching 8 bases. Looked up from germline, CDR1 is MDHEN and CDR2 is SYDVKM. This CDR3 is 16 amino acids long. The CDR3 region has the DNA TGTGCCAGCAGCTTATTGACCGTAGCGGGGCCCAATGAGCAGTTCTTC. It translates to CASSLLTVAGPNEQFF.

CDR3 DNA sequence: TGTGCCACCAGCAGAGATGGCGGGGACACTGAAGCTTTCTTT. Protein: CATSRDGGDTEAFF. The V and J genes are TRBV15 and TRBJ1-1, with D hard to call. Germline CDR1 LNHNV, CDR2 YYDKDF (reference sequence). The V end was cut by 0 bases, the J end by 3 bases, with 8 bases between. The CDR3 runs 14 residues. Full variable domain (rest looked up from reference TRBV15 and TRBJ1-1): DAMVIQNPRYQVTQFGKPVTLSCSQTLNHNVMYWYQQKSSQAPKLLFHYYDKDFNNEADTPDNFQSRRPNTSFCFLDIRSPGLGDTAMYLCATSRDGGDTEAFFGQGTRLTVV.

The V gene is TRBV10-2, the J gene TRBJ1-1; unclear D gene. Trimming stripped 9 bases from V and 3 bases from J, with 2 bases between. This CDR3 has 9 residues. The germline V gene encodes CDR1 WSHSY and CDR2 SAAADI. CDR3 region: CARDTEAFF. In DNA, the CDR3 is TGCGCCAGGGACACTGAAGCTTTCTTT.

As DNA, the CDR3 is TGTGCAAGTCGCGCGGGACAGCGCTCCTACGAGCAGTACTTC. Protein product: CASRAGQRSYEQYF. The chain links TRBV12-2 to TRBJ2-7; TRBD1 is taken as the D call from the table, unchecked against the DNA. TRBV12-2 is given as a pseudogene. This CDR3 has 14 amino acids.

The chain couples TRBV4-1 to TRBJ1-5; the D is unclear. Trimming left V 0 bases short and J 2 bases short, with 8 bases between. Germline CDR1 and CDR2: MGHRA and YSYEKL. The CDR3 runs 15 residues. The CDR3 nucleotides are TGCGCCAGCAGCCAAGATCCGGGTGGCAATCAGCCCCAGCATTTT. It codes for CASSQDPGGNQPQHF.

The chain carries TRBV28 and TRBJ2-5; 11 bases are shared with TRBD2. CDR1 and CDR2 from the germline V gene are MDHEN and SYDVKM. The ends lost 5 bases at V and 5 bases at J; junction bases unmatched: 4. This CDR3 is 14 amino acids long. The DNA of the CDR3 is TGTGCCAGCAGTCAACTAGCGGGAGCCGAGACCCAGTACTTC. Translated: CASSQLAGAETQYF.

V and J are TRBV18 and TRBJ2-4; a possible D gene is TRBD2 (5 bases). This CDR3 comprises 16 residues. The germline V gene has CDR1 KGHSH and CDR2 LQKENI. V was clipped by 0 bases and J by 0 bases, with 9 bases between them. The CDR3 bases are TGTGCCAGCTCACCACCGGTCGCGGGAGCCAAAAACATTCAGTACTTC. Amino acids: CASSPPVAGAKNIQYF.

The chain joins TRBV4-1 to TRBJ1-1; D is possibly TRBD1 (5 bases). Trimming shortened V by 4 bases and J by 4 bases, and 19 bases separated the two germline ends. The V gene's germline CDR1 is MGHRA and CDR2 YSYEKL. CDR3 length equals 16 residues. CDR3 DNA: TGCGCCAGCAGCCCGCCCCGGGGTGGGGGGAGCACTGAAGCTTTCTTT. This translates into CASSPPRGGGSTEAFF.

This clone has a single count. The DNA for the CDR3 is TGTGCCAGCAGCGCTGGGACAGGTCACACAGATACGCAGTATTTT. Translated: CASSAGTGHTDTQYF. The rearrangement links TRBV9 to TRBJ2-3; 8 bases are a match to TRBD1. With V trimmed by 3 bases and J by 2 bases, 5 bases remained unmatched. Per the germline V gene, CDR1 is SGDLS and CDR2 is YYNGEE. The CDR3 covers 15 residues.

This chain links TRBV5-5 with TRBJ2-5; the match to TRBD1 covers 7 bases. With the DNA end fitting TRBJ2-7 better, the J assignment may be wrong. The CDR3 has 15 amino acids. The germline V gene has CDR1 SGHKS and CDR2 YYEKEE (reference sequence). The CDR3 nucleotides read TGTGCCAGCAGCTTGGGGACAGGCGTCTCCTACGAGCAGTACTTC. Residues: CASSLGTGVSYEQYF.

This clone was seen only once. The chain employs TRBV5-1 and TRBJ2-1; 8 positions agree with TRBD2. CDR1 and CDR2 (germline): SGHRS, YFSETQ. The CDR3 totals 18 residues. V was clipped by 3 bases and J by 7 bases; unmatched bases: 18. The CDR3 nucleotides are TGCGCCAGCAGCTCCGTACCGAGCGGGGGTTCCCAAGGGAATGAGCAGTTCTTC. This encodes CASSSVPSGGSQGNEQFF.

This clone was detected once. The chain links TRBV5-8 to TRBJ1-5; no definite D call. Trimming cost V 4 bases and J 0 bases, with 5 bases left between them. The germline CDR1 and CDR2 sequences are SGHTS and YDEGEE. This CDR3 has 13 residues. The CDR3 spells CASSHYSNQPQHF. As DNA, the CDR3 is TGTGCCAGCAGCCATTATAGCAATCAGCCCCAGCATTTT.

This clone was detected only a few times. V usage is TRBV7-9 and J usage is TRBJ1-3; D call uncertain. The CDR3 runs to 14 residues. Trimming removed 5 bases at V and 4 bases at J, with 12 bases between. Germline CDR1 is SEHNR and CDR2 is FQNEAQ (reference sequence). The CDR3 region is CASSPLRWGNTIYF. The DNA for the CDR3 is TGTGCCAGCAGCCCCCTTCGGTGGGGAAACACCATATATTTT.

By sample fraction, this clone is medium-sized. This chain joins TRBV9 and TRBJ2-1; weak D call: TRBD2 (6 bases). Germline CDR1 reads SGDLS; CDR2 reads YYNGEE. The CDR3 is 14 residues long. V lost 7 bases and J 5 bases, leaving 16 bases between the germline ends. CDR3 protein: CASDPSGSNNEQFF. The CDR3 DNA is TGTGCCAGCGACCCGAGCGGGTCTAACAATGAGCAGTTCTTC.

This sequence joins TRBV6-1 and TRBJ1-1; no definite D call. Germline CDR1 MNHNS, CDR2 SASEGT. With 6 bases removed from V and 10 bases from J, the gap between germline ends came to 15 bases. The CDR3 runs to 12 residues. The CDR3, as DNA: TGTGCCAGCAGGGAAATCTTCTCGACAGCTTTCTTT. Translation: CASREIFSTAFF.

This chain links TRBV7-8 with TRBJ1-5, with a weak D call TRBD1 (6 bases). The CDR3 totals 14 residues. The V and J ends lost 2 bases and 4 bases respectively, with 9 bases between them. CDR1 and CDR2 from the germline V gene are SGHVS and FQNEAQ. CDR3 sequence: CASSLMDSNQPQHF. The CDR3 DNA follows: TGTGCCAGCAGCTTAATGGACAGTAATCAGCCCCAGCATTTT.

V and J are TRBV7-9 and TRBJ1-2; perhaps TRBD1 as D (5 bases). The CDR3 is made up of 13 amino acids. Per germline, CDR1 SEHNR and CDR2 FQNEAQ (reference sequence). Trimming shortened V by 8 bases and J by 2 bases, and 12 bases separated the two germline ends. In nucleotides, the CDR3 is TGTGCCAGCGACGAGACAGAGAACTATGGCTACACCTTC. Translating it yields CASDETENYGYTF. The entire variable domain, with the rest obtained from reference TRBV7-9 and TRBJ1-2, is as follows: DTGVSQNPRHKITKRGQNVTFRCDPISEHNRLYWYRQTLGQGPEFLTYFQNEAQLEKSRLLSDRFSAERPKGSFSTLEIQRTEQGDSAMYLCASDETENYGYTFGSGTRLTVV.

The rearrangement joins TRBV9 to TRBJ2-5; no clear D gene. Germline V CDR1 and CDR2: SGDLS, YYNGEE. The CDR3 is made up of 11 amino acids. The V end lost 4 bases, the J end lost 4 bases, and 5 bases lay between the germline ends. The DNA for the CDR3 is TGTGCCAGCAGCTCACGAGAGACCCAGTACTTC. This sequence encodes CASSSRETQYF.

The chain couples TRBV9 to TRBJ2-2; either TRBD1 or TRBD2 may fit D (6 bases each). This CDR3 comprises 14 residues. The germline V gene encodes CDR1 SGDLS and CDR2 YYNGEE. V was cut by 2 bases and J by 4 bases, with 9 bases left in between. CDR3 in DNA: TGTGCCAGCAGCGTTGGAGGGGGCACCGGGGAGCTGTTTTTT. Translated, it gives CASSVGGGTGELFF.

This clone came up a few times. The J gene is TRBJ1-6, the V gene TRBV5-1; D is unclear. Germline assignment: CDR1 SGHRS and CDR2 YFSETQ. The ends were cut back, 4 bases at V and 0 bases at J, with 8 bases in the middle. This CDR3 has 15 residues. CDR3 in amino acids: CASSRLSSYNSPLHF. The CDR3, as DNA: TGCGCCAGCAGCCGACTAAGCTCCTATAATTCACCCCTCCACTTT.